This entry lists 3 T cell receptor beta chains sequenced from one sample in a study of blood T cell repertoires in COVID-19. Method: immunoSEQ multiplex PCR; TCRdb's copy keeps in-frame clones and lacks some. The sample shows some 190,000 clones, over 75% of them seen only once. Input material: peripheral blood. The receptor source for this set is a person aged 70 to 85 with COVID-19, enrolled during active disease.

Turning to this clone: A junction boundary mismatches the germline segment, possibly from a read error. The chain has TRBV19 and TRBJ2-1, with TRBD2 identical over 14 bases. The CDR3 is 14 residues long. The germline CDR1 and CDR2 sequences are LNHDA and SQIVND (reference sequence). The CDR3: CASSPGLAGGGTVF. The CDR3 DNA reads TGTGCCAGTAGTCCTGGACTAGCGGGAGGCGGGACGGTCTTC.

The chain links TRBV6-6 to TRBJ1-1; D perhaps matches TRBD1 (6 bases). CDR1 and CDR2 from the germline V gene are MNHNY and SVGAGI (reference sequence). The V gene lost 6 bases and the J gene lost 1 base, with 12 bases spanning the gap. The CDR3 has 14 amino acids. CDR3 sequence: CASRAGAENTEAFF. The CDR3 bases are TGTGCCAGCAGGGCAGGGGCAGAGAACACTGAAGCTTTCTTT.

The chain is built from TRBV7-2 and TRBJ2-2; D is undetermined. CDR1 SGHTA and CDR2 FQGNSA come from the germline V gene. The V end was cut by 5 bases, the J end by 5 bases, with 12 bases between. The CDR3 covers 14 residues. CDR3 nucleotides: TGTGCCAGCAGCCGGGTCCAGAGGACCGGGGAGCTGTTTTTT. It is translated as CASSRVQRTGELFF.